Listed below are T cell receptor beta chains from one sample, sequenced in a study of blood T cell repertoires in COVID-19. Clones were read by immunoSEQ multiplex PCR, and TCRdb kept only the in-frame ones, dropping some. The table records about 230,000 clones, roughly 89% of them present only once. Sequenced: PBMCs or T cells enriched from blood (not recorded which). All receptors come from a woman in her twenties or thirties with acute COVID-19. The CDR3 runs from the conserved cysteine through the conserved F or W. D genes are given only for firm matches. Only part of the rows carry a size: once, few, many, or a class if the clone is expanded.

abundance,j_gene,v_gene,d_gene,CDR3nt,CDR3aa
.,TRBJ1-6,TRBV7-8,.,TGTGCCAGCAGCTCCCCGGGCGGGGATTCACCCCTCCACTTT,CASSSPGGDSPLHF
.,TRBJ1-6,TRBV27,.,TGTGCCAGCAGTTCACGGGGTATCCCTTCACCCCTCCACTTT,CASSSRGIPSPLHF
.,TRBJ2-7,TRBV24-1,.,TGTGCCACCAGTGACCTTAGATCAGGCAAACTTCCCTACGAGCAGTACTTC,CATSDLRSGKLPYEQYF
.,TRBJ2-7,TRBV6-1,TRBD1,TGTGCCAGCAGTGATCCCTACCCCGGACAGGGAAGGTTGTCCTACGAGCAGTACTTC,CASSDPYPGQGRLSYEQYF
.,TRBJ1-4,TRBV12-3/TRBV12-4,.,TGTGCCAGCAGTTCAGGACAGCGTGAAAAACTGTTTTTT,CASSSGQREKLFF
.,TRBJ1-6,TRBV15,.,TGTGCCACCGCTAGGGTGGGGGCAGCCAATTCACCCCTCCACTTT,CATARVGAANSPLHF
.,TRBJ2-3,TRBV6-1,.,TGTGCCAGCAGTGAAGGGACACTCAGCACAGATACGCAGTATTTT,CASSEGTLSTDTQYF
.,TRBJ2-5,TRBV6-1,TRBD2,TGTGCCAGCAGTGAACCTAGCGGGGGGGCGGCCCAGTACTTC,CASSEPSGGAAQYF
once,TRBJ1-2,TRBV3-1/TRBV3-2,.,TGTGCCAGCAGCCAAGAAGGGGGACCGGCTTACTATGGCTACACCTTC,CASSQEGGPAYYGYTF
.,TRBJ1-1,TRBV28,.,TGTGCCAGCAGTTTATCCACAGGGTACACTGAAGCTTTCTTT,CASSLSTGYTEAFF
.,TRBJ1-5,TRBV7-2,.,TGTGCCAGCAGCTTAGGGCAGGGGCTTAATCAGCCCCAGCATTTT,CASSLGQGLNQPQHF
.,TRBJ2-1,TRBV2,TRBD1,TGTGCCAGCTCCATAGACAGGGTCGGCAATGAGCAGTTCTTC,CASSIDRVGNEQFF
.,TRBJ1-4,TRBV4-1,.,TGCGCCAGCAGCCAAGATTGGGGGCTGTCGACTAATGAAAAACTGTTTTTT,CASSQDWGLSTNEKLFF
.,TRBJ2-1,TRBV2,TRBD2,TGTGCCAGCAGTGGGGCCCCCAGCGGGGGGACCGATGAGCAGTTCTTC,CASSGAPSGGTDEQFF
.,TRBJ2-5,TRBV5-6,TRBD1,TGTGCCAGCAGCTTGGCCCGGACAGGGCAAGAGACCCAGTACTTC,CASSLARTGQETQYF
.,TRBJ2-1,TRBV4-1,.,TGCGCCAGCAGCGCCCCGGGGAGCTCCTACAATGAGCAGTTCTTC,CASSAPGSSYNEQFF
.,TRBJ2-5,TRBV9,.,TGTGCCAGCAGCGTATCGGGGAAAGAGACCCAGTACTTC,CASSVSGKETQYF
.,TRBJ1-5,TRBV15,.,TGTGCCACCAGCAGAGATCTAGGTCAGCAGTCGTTACAATATAGCAATCAGCCCCAGCATTTT,CATSRDLGQQSLQYSNQPQHF
.,TRBJ1-5,TRBV19,TRBD1,TGTGCCAGTAGTGAACAGGGGGGAAATCAGCCCCAGCATTTT,CASSEQGGNQPQHF
.,TRBJ1-5,TRBV5-8,.,TGTGCCAGCAGCTTATTAGGGACAACGCAGCCCCAGCATTTT,CASSLLGTTQPQHF
.,TRBJ2-2,TRBV27,TRBD1,TGTGCCAGCAGTTTGAAGGGGGCCTACACCGGGGAGCTGTTTTTT,CASSLKGAYTGELFF
.,TRBJ1-5,TRBV6-1,.,TGTGCCAGCAGTGAAAATTGGCAGCAGCATTTT,CASSENWQQHF
.,TRBJ1-2,TRBV7-9,.,TGTGCCAGCAGCTTAAGTGCTACAGTTCTCTATGGCTACACCTTC,CASSLSATVLYGYTF
.,TRBJ1-5,TRBV30,TRBD1,TGTGCCTGGAGTGGACAGGGAAATCAGCCCCAGCATTTT,CAWSGQGNQPQHF
.,TRBJ2-3,TRBV7-8,.,TGTGCCAGCAGCTGGGTCAGGTTCACAGATACGCAGTATTTT,CASSWVRFTDTQYF
.,TRBJ2-5,TRBV12-3/TRBV12-4,.,TGTGCCAGCAGTCCTTGGGCAGAAGAGACCCAGTACTTC,CASSPWAEETQYF
once,TRBJ2-7,TRBV14,.,TGTGCCAGCAGCCATTCCCCCAGAAGCTACGAGCAGTACTTC,CASSHSPRSYEQYF
.,TRBJ2-3,TRBV5-1,.,TGCGCCAGCACTCACCAGGGGTACACAGATACGCAGTATTTT,CASTHQGYTDTQYF
.,TRBJ1-3,TRBV5-1,.,TGCGCCAGCAGCTTGGATGGGGCTGAAGGAAACACCATATATTTT,CASSLDGAEGNTIYF
.,TRBJ2-2,TRBV7-9,TRBD1,TGTGCCAGCAGCGAGGGGGACAGAATCGCGAACACCGGGGAGCTGTTTTTT,CASSEGDRIANTGELFF
.,TRBJ2-1,TRBV2,.,TGTGCCAGCAGCCCAACCTTTAATACAGGGCCAGAGCAGTTCTTC,CASSPTFNTGPEQFF
.,TRBJ1-2,TRBV6-5,TRBD1,TGTGCCAGCAGTACATCACCCGGGACAGGGGGCGCGACCTTC,CASSTSPGTGGATF
.,TRBJ2-5,TRBV7-9,TRBD1,TGTGCCAGCAGTCCCGACAGGGGAAGAGAGACCCAGTACTTC,CASSPDRGRETQYF
.,TRBJ1-1,TRBV30,.,TGTGCCTGGTACAGGGACACTGAAGCTTTCTTT,CAWYRDTEAFF
.,TRBJ2-7,TRBV27,TRBD1,TGTGCCAGCAGAACAGGGGTCTACGAGCAGTACTTC,CASRTGVYEQYF
.,TRBJ1-2,TRBV3-1/TRBV3-2,TRBD1,TGTGCCAGCAGCCAAGGGGCAGGGGGCAATGGCTACACCTTC,CASSQGAGGNGYTF
.,TRBJ2-3,TRBV28,TRBD2,TGTGCCAGCAGCCTGAGCCGGGGGGGAGATACGCAGTATTTT,CASSLSRGGDTQYF
.,TRBJ1-2,TRBV19,TRBD1,TGTGCCAGTAGTGGGACAGGGATGACCTATGGCTACACCTTC,CASSGTGMTYGYTF
.,TRBJ2-7,TRBV16,.,TGTGCCAGCAGCCAAGATGGAGTTCCCAACTCCTACGAGCAGTACTTC,CASSQDGVPNSYEQYF
.,TRBJ2-7,TRBV27,.,TGTGCCAGCAGTTTATACCCAGGGGAAGCCTACGAGCAGTACTTC,CASSLYPGEAYEQYF
.,TRBJ1-5,TRBV12-3/TRBV12-4,.,TGTGCCAGCAGTCTAAGGGGTCAGCCCCAGCATTTT,CASSLRGQPQHF
once,TRBJ1-3,TRBV11-2,.,TGTGCCAGCAGCTCGCGCGGAAACACCATATATTTT,CASSSRGNTIYF
.,TRBJ1-3,TRBV7-2,TRBD1,TGTGCCAGCAGCTCGCCGACAGGGCAACGAAACACCATATATTTT,CASSSPTGQRNTIYF
.,TRBJ1-2,TRBV9,.,TGTGCCAGCAGCGTAGCCCAGGGTTACCCTAACTATGGCTACACCTTC,CASSVAQGYPNYGYTF
.,TRBJ2-1,TRBV13,.,TGTGCCAGCAGCCCCCAGGGGAGCTCCTACAATGAGCAGTTCTTC,CASSPQGSSYNEQFF
.,TRBJ2-1,TRBV6-5,.,TGTGCCAGCAGTCCGGACAGTTACAATGAGCAGTTCTTC,CASSPDSYNEQFF
.,TRBJ1-2,TRBV2,.,TGTGCCAGCAGCCTTTTCTTAGGGAGGGGGACCTATGGCTACACCTTC,CASSLFLGRGTYGYTF
.,TRBJ1-4,TRBV5-8,TRBD1,TGTGCCGGAGCAGTCAGGGGGAATGAAAAACTGTTTTTT,CAGAVRGNEKLFF
once,TRBJ2-3,TRBV5-3,.,TGTGCCAGAAGCCCACAGACTAGTAACACAGATACGCAGTATTTT,CARSPQTSNTDTQYF
.,TRBJ2-3,TRBV6-1,.,TGTGCCAGCAGTGAAGCCTCTCGGGATACGCAGTATTTT,CASSEASRDTQYF
.,TRBJ1-5,TRBV18,TRBD1,TGTGCCAGCTCACCTTCAGGGGGACAAAGAAGTATACAGCCCCAGCATTTT,CASSPSGGQRSIQPQHF
.,TRBJ2-2,TRBV15,TRBD2,TGTGCCACCAGCAAGGGACTAGCGGGGGCCCTAACGAACACCGGGGAGCTGTTTTTT,CATSKGLAGALTNTGELFF
.,TRBJ2-2,TRBV23-1,TRBD2,TGCGCCAGCAGTCACTCCCTAGCGGTTGGGACCGGGGAGCTGTTTTTT,CASSHSLAVGTGELFF
.,TRBJ1-5,TRBV2,TRBD1,TGTGCCAGCAGTGGAGGACAGGGAGGTCAGCCCCAGCATTTT,CASSGGQGGQPQHF
.,TRBJ2-5,TRBV10-3,TRBD2,TGTGCCATCAGTGATACGTCTAGCGGAAACCCCTCCCAAGAGACCCAGTACTTC,CAISDTSSGNPSQETQYF
.,TRBJ1-6,TRBV10-3,TRBD1,TGTGCCATCAGTGAGTCGGGACAGGGTAGTTCACCCCTCCACTTT,CAISESGQGSSPLHF
once,TRBJ2-5,TRBV7-3,TRBD2,TGTGCCAGCAGCTTTAGGGGAGGGACTAAAGGGACCCAGTACTTC,CASSFRGGTKGTQYF
.,TRBJ2-7,TRBV28,TRBD1,TGTGCCAGCAGTTTACAGGACAGGGACCCCCTACCCTTCTACGAGCAGTACTTC,CASSLQDRDPLPFYEQYF
.,TRBJ1-1,TRBV5-4,.,TGTGCCAGCAGCTCCGGCAGGCTAATGAACACTGAAGCTTTCTTT,CASSSGRLMNTEAFF